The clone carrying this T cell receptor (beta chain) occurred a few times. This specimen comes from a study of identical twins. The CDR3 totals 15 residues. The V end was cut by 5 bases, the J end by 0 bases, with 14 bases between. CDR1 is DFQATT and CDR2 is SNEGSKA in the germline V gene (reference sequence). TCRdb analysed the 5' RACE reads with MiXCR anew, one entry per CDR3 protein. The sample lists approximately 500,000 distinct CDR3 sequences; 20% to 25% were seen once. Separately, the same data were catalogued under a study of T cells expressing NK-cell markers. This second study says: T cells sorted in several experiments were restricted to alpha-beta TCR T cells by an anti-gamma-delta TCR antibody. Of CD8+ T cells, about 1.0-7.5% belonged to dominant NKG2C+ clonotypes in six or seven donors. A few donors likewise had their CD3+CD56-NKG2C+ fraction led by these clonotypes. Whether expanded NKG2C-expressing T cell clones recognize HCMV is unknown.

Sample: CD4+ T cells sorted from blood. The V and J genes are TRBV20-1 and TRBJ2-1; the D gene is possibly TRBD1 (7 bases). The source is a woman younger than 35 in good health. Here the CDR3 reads CSAGGDSSSYNEQFF. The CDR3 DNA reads TGCAGTGCTGGAGGGGACAGTAGCTCCTACAATGAGCAGTTCTTC.